The 31 T cell receptor beta chains listed next were all sequenced from one sample in a study of T cells in Graves' hyperthyroidism and ophthalmopathy. RNA transcripts gave rise to amplified TCR beta CDR3 regions. HTBI primers drove first-round RT-PCR of the TCR CDR3. One entry per CDR3 protein, called by TCRdb with MiXCR from the multiplex PCR reads. The data contain 210,000 or so distinct CDR3 sequences, roughly 15% of them singletons. Specimen: blood. These receptors all come from a man over 45 with Graves' hyperthyroidism.

Ten or more counts support this clonotype. The chain uses TRBV28 and TRBJ2-3, with TRBD1 matching 7 bases. With 5 bases clipped from V and 5 bases from J, the junction kept 7 bases outside the gene matches. The germline CDR1 and CDR2 sequences are MDHEN and SYDVKM. The CDR3 covers 14 residues. This chain's CDR3 is CASSKGQIRDTQYF. The CDR3 DNA follows: TGTGCCAGCAGTAAGGGACAGATTAGAGATACGCAGTATTTT. Filled out from reference TRBV28 and TRBJ2-3, the complete variable domain reads DVKVTQSSRYLVKRTGEKVFLECVQDMDHENMFWYRQDPGLGLRLIYFSYDVKMKEKGDIPEGYSVSREKKERFSLILESASTNQTSMYLCASSKGQIRDTQYFGPGTRLTVL.

This clonotype was counted many times. The J gene is TRBJ2-7, the V gene TRBV12-3 or TRBV12-4, with 7 bases aligning to TRBD2. The CDR3 has 14 amino acids. The V gene end was trimmed by 6 bases and the J gene end by 5 bases; junction bases not matched to a gene: 10. The CDR3 DNA reads TGTGCCAGCAGCCCTTCCGGGAGGTCCCACGAGCAGTACTTC. Protein sequence: CASSPSGRSHEQYF.

This clonotype was recorded many times. V and J are TRBV7-2 and TRBJ2-1; no definite D call. V was cut by 5 bases and J by 7 bases, with 6 bases left in between. CDR3 size: 11 residues. From germline, CDR1 is SGHTA and CDR2 FQGNSA. CDR3 DNA: TGTGCCAGCAGCCGCTTTAATGAGCAGTTCTTC. It is translated as CASSRFNEQFF.

This clonotype was recorded at least ten times. The chain has TRBV2 and TRBJ2-3; D gene unclear. CDR1 is SNHLY and CDR2 is FYNNEI in the germline V gene. V was cut by 3 bases and J by 2 bases, with 6 bases left in between. This CDR3 is 13 amino acids long. Here the CDR3 reads CASSDFNTDTQYF. CDR3 in DNA: TGTGCCAGCAGTGATTTTAACACAGATACGCAGTATTTT.

The chain couples TRBV5-1 to TRBJ2-3; TRBD2 matches at 12 bases. The germline CDR1 and CDR2 sequences are SGHRS and YFSETQ. V dropped 1 base and J dropped 4; count of bases not matched to a gene: 1. The CDR3 extends over 15 amino acids. The CDR3 coding sequence is TGCGCCAGCAGCTTGTCTAGCGGGAGGGCAGATACGCAGTATTTT. Protein: CASSLSSGRADTQYF.

Many counts were recorded for this clonotype. The chain couples TRBV5-1 to TRBJ2-7, with 9 bases that match TRBD2. The CDR3 is 14 amino acids. The V gene end was trimmed by 2 bases and the J gene end by 5 bases; junction bases not matched to a gene: 5. Germline V lookup: CDR1 SGHRS, CDR2 YFSETQ. CDR3 sequence (DNA): TGCGCCAGCAGCTTTAGCGGGAGCGTCAACGAGCAGTACTTC. This translates into CASSFSGSVNEQYF.

V gene TRBV7-9 combines with J gene TRBJ2-3; weak D call: TRBD2 (6 bases). Trimming shortened V by 7 bases and J by 2 bases, and 16 bases separated the two germline ends. CDR1 and CDR2 (germline): SEHNR, FQNEAQ (reference sequence). This CDR3 is 15 amino acids long. As DNA, the CDR3 is TGTGCCAGCAACGCTCGGCGGGGTAACACAGATACGCAGTATTTT. Translating it yields CASNARRGNTDTQYF.

The sample holds many counts of this clonotype. The chain carries TRBV6-1 and TRBJ2-2, with 7 bases fitting TRBD1. V dropped 9 bases and J dropped 3; count of bases not matched to a gene: 13. CDR1 is MNHNS, CDR2 SASEGT, per germline. This CDR3 has 16 residues. The DNA for the CDR3 is TGTGCCAGTCAAGGGGGCGGGTATATAGACACCGGGGAGCTGTTTTTT. It yields the protein CASQGGGYIDTGELFF.

The table lists this clonotype with a few counts. The chain joins TRBV7-9 to TRBJ1-2, with D tentatively TRBD1 (6 bases). CDR1 and CDR2 (germline): SEHNR, FQNEAQ (reference sequence). Trimming removed 5 bases from V and 5 bases from J, with 18 bases in between. This CDR3 spans 15 amino acids. The CDR3 DNA follows: TGTGCCAGCAGCCATTCCCACAGGGCCGGATATGGCTACACCTTC. This sequence encodes CASSHSHRAGYGYTF. Variable domain in full (rest from reference TRBV7-9 and TRBJ1-2): DTGVSQNPRHKITKRGQNVTFRCDPISEHNRLYWYRQTLGQGPEFLTYFQNEAQLEKSRLLSDRFSAERPKGSFSTLEIQRTEQGDSAMYLCASSHSHRAGYGYTFGSGTRLTVV.

This clonotype was counted only a few times. The rearrangement links TRBV7-3 to TRBJ2-5; 7 bases match TRBD2. V lost 2 bases to trimming and J lost 6 bases; unmatched junction nucleotides: 3. The germline V gene has CDR1 SGHTA and CDR2 FQGTGA. This CDR3 region has 13 residues. Here the CDR3 DNA reads TGTGCCAGCAGCTTAGCGGGAGAAAAGACCCAGTACTTC. It yields the protein CASSLAGEKTQYF.

On this clonotype itself: This may be a read error, as it is one base from a much larger clone. The V call is TRBV12-3 or TRBV12-4, the J call TRBJ2-7; D unclear. The CDR3 runs to 15 residues. CDR3 DNA sequence: TGTGCCAGCAGCCTAACCGGGCCTTATGGATCCGAGCGGTACTTC. It encodes CASSLTGPYGSERYF.

The chain is built from TRBV4-1 and TRBJ1-5; weak D call: TRBD1 (5 bases). The CDR3 extends over 17 amino acids. With 4 bases removed from V and 1 base from J, the gap between germline ends came to 17 bases. Germline CDR1 MGHRA, CDR2 YSYEKL. CDR3 sequence reads: CASSLTPGLESNQPQHF. CDR3 nucleotide sequence: TGCGCCAGCAGCCTAACTCCGGGACTGGAAAGCAATCAGCCCCAGCATTTT.

This clonotype appeared once. A much larger clone differs from this one at a single base, so this may be a read error. V and J are TRBV2 and TRBJ1-5; TRBD1 aligns across 9 bases. V lost 6 bases to trimming and J lost 2 bases; unmatched junction nucleotides: 2. The CDR3 covers 14 residues. Germline CDR1 reads SNHLY; CDR2 reads FYNNEI. Here the CDR3 DNA reads TGTGCCAGCAGGGGGACAGGGTGCAATCAGCCCCAGCATTTT. Its protein product is CASRGTGCNQPQHF.

The chain recombines TRBV7-2 with TRBJ2-6, with TRBD1 matching over 7 bases. CDR3 length equals 16 residues. Losses at the gene ends were 7 bases for V and 3 bases for J; bases not matched to a gene: 9. The V gene's germline CDR1 is SGHTA and CDR2 FQGNSA. The CDR3 sequence: CASTPGWTGGANVLTF. DNA for the CDR3: TGTGCCAGCACCCCGGGGTGGACAGGTGGGGCCAACGTCCTGACTTTC.

With respect to this clonotype: Given a much more abundant clone one base away, this may be a read error. The chain combines TRBV20-1 with TRBJ2-7; 8 bases line up with TRBD1. CDR3 length: 17 residues. Germline V gene lookup returns CDR1 DFQATT and CDR2 SNEGSKA (reference sequence). Here the CDR3 reads CSASATPGQALSYEQHF. CDR3 bases: TGCAGTGCTAGCGCAACTCCGGGACAGGCCCTTTCCTACGAGCAGCACTTC.

There are many counts of this clonotype. The CDR3, as DNA: TGTGCCAGCAGTTTCGCCCGAAACACTGAAGCTTTCTTT. Protein sequence: CASSFARNTEAFF. This chain connects TRBV12-3 or TRBV12-4 to TRBJ1-1; D gene uncertain. The V gene lost 3 bases and the J gene lost 2 bases, with 7 bases spanning the gap. This CDR3 comprises 13 residues.

The table lists this clonotype with many counts. This chain connects TRBV20-1 to TRBJ2-3; 7 bases align to TRBD2. This CDR3 contains 15 residues. Per the germline V gene, CDR1 is DFQATT and CDR2 is SNEGSKA (reference sequence). Trimming cost V 3 bases and J 3 bases; bases outside gene matches: 9. CDR3 sequence reads: CSASERGVKTDTQYF. As DNA, the CDR3 is TGCAGTGCTAGCGAACGGGGGGTCAAAACAGATACGCAGTATTTT.

This clonotype has ten or more counts. This rearrangement joins TRBV7-2 to TRBJ2-1; 7 nucleotides line up with TRBD1. V shed 4 bases and J 2 bases; nucleotides not matched to a gene: 2. This CDR3 contains 14 residues. Germline CDR1 and CDR2: SGHTA and FQGNSA. The CDR3: CASSSTGTYNEQFF. CDR3 nucleotide sequence: TGTGCCAGCAGCTCGACAGGGACCTACAATGAGCAGTTCTTC.

This clonotype came up a few times. The chain links TRBV7-6 to TRBJ2-5; D possibly corresponds to TRBD2 (6 bases). Trimming took 0 bases from V and 4 from J, leaving 18 bases between them. The CDR3 sequence is 17 residues long. Germline CDR1 is SGHVS and CDR2 is FNYEAQ. The CDR3 bases are TGTGCCAGCAGCTTAGCGTCTGGGGGAGGAGGCGCAGAGACCCAGTACTTC. Its translation: CASSLASGGGGAETQYF.

Ten or more counts support this clonotype. The rearrangement uses TRBV12-3 or TRBV12-4 and TRBJ2-1; 8 nucleotides line up with TRBD2. CDR3 size: 15 residues. V was clipped by 5 bases and J by 9 bases; unmatched bases: 12. The CDR3, as DNA: TGTGCCAGCAGTGGGAGCGGGAGATTAGAGCCTGAGCAGTTCTTC. It yields the protein CASSGSGRLEPEQFF.

This clonotype has a count of ten or more. The rearrangement joins TRBV3-1 to TRBJ2-5; no clear D gene. Germline CDR1 and CDR2: LGHDT and YNNKEL (reference sequence). V lost 2 bases to trimming and J lost 5 bases, with 9 bases between them. The CDR3 length is 13 residues. CDR3 residues: CASSQLGEETQYF. The CDR3 nucleotides are TGTGCCAGCAGCCAATTAGGAGAGGAGACCCAGTACTTC.

In this sample, this clonotype turned up a few times. The chain is built from TRBV20-1 and TRBJ2-4; maybe TRBD1 (6 bases). The CDR3 totals 13 residues. Trimming shortened V by 6 bases and J by 8 bases, and 17 bases separated the two germline ends. Germline-derived CDR1 and CDR2 are DFQATT and SNEGSKA (reference sequence). The CDR3 sequence: CSALSGAPHIQYF. The CDR3 region has the DNA TGCAGTGCCCTCTCAGGGGCCCCCCACATTCAGTACTTC.

This clonotype was seen ten or more times. This sequence joins TRBV11-2 and TRBJ2-3; D is ambiguous. CDR3 size: 16 residues. Germline V gene sequence: CDR1 SGHAT, CDR2 FQNNGV. Between the trimmed V and J ends, which lost 0 bases and 5 bases, there was a span of 15 bases. Here the CDR3 reads CASSLERRLWGDTQYF. In DNA form, the CDR3 reads TGTGCCAGCAGCTTAGAACGACGGCTCTGGGGAGATACGCAGTATTTT.

This chain joins TRBV20-1 and TRBJ1-2; a weak D match, TRBD1 (5 bases). Trimming pared 0 bases from V and 1 base from J, leaving 9 bases between. Germline V gives CDR1 DFQATT, CDR2 SNEGSKA (reference sequence). The length of the CDR3 is 14 residues. Here the CDR3 reads CSARDLDSNYGYTF. CDR3 nucleotides: TGCAGTGCTAGAGATTTAGACAGTAACTATGGCTACACCTTC.

The chain has TRBV29-1 and TRBJ2-3; 10 nucleotides match TRBD2. The CDR3 loop spans 18 amino acids. The V and J ends lost 1 base and 0 bases, in that order; junction bases with no gene match: 10. Germline values: CDR1 SQVTM, CDR2 ANQGSEA. CDR3 region: CSVEGGASGGISTDTQYF. CDR3 sequence (DNA): TGCAGCGTTGAAGGGGGGGCTAGCGGGGGCATTAGCACAGATACGCAGTATTTT.

This clonotype appeared a few times. J is TRBJ2-1 and V is TRBV20-1, with TRBD2 identical over 8 bases. Germline V gene sequence: CDR1 DFQATT, CDR2 SNEGSKA (reference sequence). There are 14 residues in the CDR3. Trimming at V came to 3 bases and at J to 9 bases, leaving 10 bases not matched to a gene. The CDR3 here is CSARDEREYGEQFF. CDR3 coding DNA: TGCAGTGCTAGGGACGAGCGGGAGTATGGTGAGCAGTTCTTC.

This clonotype was seen a few times. The chain is built from TRBV4-1 and TRBJ2-5, with D hard to call. Germline-derived CDR1 and CDR2 are MGHRA and YSYEKL. The CDR3 extends over 14 amino acids. Trimming left V 1 base short and J 5 bases short, with 11 bases between. The CDR3 sequence: CASSQGPLSETQYF. As DNA, the CDR3 is TGCGCCAGCAGCCAAGGACCCCTTTCGGAGACCCAGTACTTC.

This clonotype has a handful of counts. A much larger clone is a single base away; this may be a read error. The chain carries TRBV12-3 or TRBV12-4 and TRBJ2-2, with 11 bases identical to TRBD2. The CDR3 is 15 residues long. With V trimmed by 4 bases and J by 5 bases, 3 bases remained unmatched. In nucleotides, the CDR3 is TGTGCCAGCAGTTCTAGCGGGAGGTATACCGGGGAGCTGTTTTTT. Translation: CASSSSGRYTGELFF.

This clonotype was seen a few times. The rearrangement uses TRBV18 and TRBJ1-1, with TRBD1 identical over 11 bases. The CDR3 consists of 15 residues. The germline V gene encodes CDR1 KGHSH and CDR2 LQKENI. Germline trimming cut 6 bases from V and 5 bases from J; bases unmatched to any gene: 8. Here the CDR3 DNA reads TGTGCCAGCTCCCCGGGACAGGGGGTTGTGACTGAAGCTTTCTTT. This translates into CASSPGQGVVTEAFF.

This clonotype was observed many times. The V call is TRBV5-1, the J call TRBJ2-3; no definite D call. Between the trimmed V and J ends, which lost 0 bases and 1 base, there was a span of 6 bases. There are 14 residues in the CDR3. CDR1 and CDR2 (germline): SGHRS, YFSETQ. DNA for the CDR3: TGCGCCAGCAGCTTGGGTACACGCACAGATACGCAGTATTTT. Translating it yields CASSLGTRTDTQYF.

A single count supports this clonotype. This may stem from a read error, because a much larger clone lies one nucleotide away. This chain's CDR3 is CVSSQGGNYEQYF. CDR3 nucleotide sequence: TGTGTCTCGTCACAGGGAGGGAACTACGAGCAGTACTTC. This rearrangement joins TRBV28 to TRBJ2-7; D perhaps matches TRBD2 (7 bases). Germline values: CDR1 MDHEN, CDR2 SYDVKM. CDR3 length: 13 residues.